Listed below are T cell receptor beta chains from one sample, sequenced in a study of CD8+ T cells in alopecia areata. Generated by immunoSEQ multiplex PCR, the TCRdb table keeps only in-frame clones and is missing some. The data contain 150,000 to 200,000 clones, around three fifths of them singletons. The sample in question was CD4+ T cells sorted from blood, obtained at week 24, from a patient treated with tofacitinib. The receptors stem from a human donor with alopecia areata. Each CDR3 is given with its conserved first and last residue. Each record gives: V gene, CDR3 protein.

TRBV29-1,CSVGGSGNTIYF
TRBV9,CASSVSSLGGTDTQYF
TRBV29-1,CSVETDREETQYF
TRBV6-1,CASRRTGASNYGYTF
TRBV29-1,CSVRTGGQFTEAFF
TRBV27,CASSYAVANTEAFF
TRBV19,CASSSAYEQYF
TRBV18,CASSPPRQGSYEQYF
TRBV16,CASSQRKGSDEQYF
TRBV30,CAWSAGLRNSPLHF
TRBV30,CAWSRQETQYF
TRBV5-1,CASSSTGTDFDEQYF
TRBV30,CAWKGRQGLPNSPLHF
TRBV7-9,CASSLLEPKNIQYF
TRBV25-1,CASSEVSGDRGRDTQYF
TRBV21-1,CASSRLTSGGLQETQYF
TRBV19,CASSRQIQETQYF
TRBV4-1,CASSQDSSLPGREQYF
TRBV29-1,CSERGSSYNEQFF
TRBV6-1,CASSELRDTGELFF
TRBV30,CAWSARGGLADTQYF
TRBV11-3,CASSGFSAGGTDTQYF
TRBV5-1,CASSSRLGQMNTEAFF
TRBV5-6,CASSQLTSGGRNTGELFF
TRBV7-3,CASSLRLAGDLTGELFF
TRBV30,CAFSYGQGNNQPQHF
TRBV29-1,CSVRAGPSSEQFF
TRBV10-2,CASSRGQGMTDTQYF
TRBV5-1,CASRPAGGETQYF
TRBV30,CAWSVRASGNTIYF
TRBV29-1,CSVGGRRTEAFF
TRBV7-3,CASSATSAADTQYF
TRBV29-1,CSGGTGVNYGYTF
TRBV4-1,CASSPSLVAAGLAYEQYF
TRBV29-1,CSVASRLAETTDTQYF
TRBV25-1,CASQQGETQYF